The T cell receptor beta chain under discussion was sequenced for a study of T-cell reconstitution after alpha-beta-depleted transplantation in children. The CDR3 contains 13 residues. V was cut by 5 bases and J by 6 bases, with 13 bases left in between. In germline, CDR1 is SGHVS, CDR2 FNYEAQ. Preparation of the TCRbeta library was carried out with unique molecular identifiers. TCRdb independently ran MiXCR on the PCR reads; one entry per CDR3 protein. The top ten hold around 2% of the sample, which has approximately 500,000 distinct CDR3 sequences, about 10% seen once. The rearrangement uses TRBV7-6 and TRBJ1-2; D is possibly TRBD1 (5 bases). This clonotype originated in a child aged 2 to 10 with inherited bone marrow failure, due to receive a stem cell transplant. The starting material was PBMCs, obtained before TCRalphabeta/CD19-depleted stem cell transplant. The CDR3 DNA reads as TGTGCCAGCAGCACGACGGGGGGAAATGGCTACACCTTC. It translates to CASSTTGGNGYTF.